This TCR beta chain was recorded in a study of T and B cells in COVID-19 patients. This clonotype appeared once. The junction shows a germline mismatch at one end, possibly a read error. The CDR3 runs 15 residues. Germline V gives CDR1 KGHDR, CDR2 SFDVKD. TRB rearrangements were amplified by multiplex PCR with BIOMED2 TRB-A/B primers. A single record per CDR3 protein comes from TCRdb applying MiXCR to the multiplex PCR reads. The sample has about 5,600 distinct CDR3 sequences; 25% to 30% are singletons. Blood genomic DNA input for TRB amplification was roughly 230-550 ng. Material for sequencing was blood. The receptor was derived from a human donor with active COVID-19. The donor label of this sample is uncertain. V is TRBV24-1 and J is TRBJ2-1; D possibly corresponds to TRBD2 (5 bases). The CDR3 region has the DNA TGTGCCAACAGTGATCCTGGGCCCGGGGACAATGAGCAGTTCTTC. Protein: CANSDPGPGDNEQFF.